Detailed here is one TCR beta chain. In the study's own analysis: Estimation of nucleated cell counts relied on the amplification of reference gene primers. Measured with immunoSEQ multiplex PCR; TCRdb has only the in-frame clones, and not every one. V, J and clone size are taken as reported in that table, and D and trimming were inferred from the DNA itself. The sample has roughly 220,000 clones, around 86% seen once. The sample is drawn from a study of blood T cell repertoires in COVID-19. As for the study in general: Donors in the United States, Italy and Spain gave samples during acute or convalescent COVID-19.

V trimming: 4 bases; J trimming: 1 base; junction bases outside the gene matches: 5. Germline CDR1 is SQVTM and CDR2 is ANQGSEA. The length of the CDR3 is 15 residues. Sequencing was done on a sample of peripheral blood. The origin of this receptor is a man in his sixties with acute or convalescent COVID-19. The chain recombines TRBV29-1 with TRBJ2-1; TRBD1 matches at 9 bases. The CDR3 region is CSVAPGTGSYNEQFF. CDR3 nucleotides: TGCAGCGTTGCACCCGGGACAGGGTCCTACAATGAGCAGTTCTTC.